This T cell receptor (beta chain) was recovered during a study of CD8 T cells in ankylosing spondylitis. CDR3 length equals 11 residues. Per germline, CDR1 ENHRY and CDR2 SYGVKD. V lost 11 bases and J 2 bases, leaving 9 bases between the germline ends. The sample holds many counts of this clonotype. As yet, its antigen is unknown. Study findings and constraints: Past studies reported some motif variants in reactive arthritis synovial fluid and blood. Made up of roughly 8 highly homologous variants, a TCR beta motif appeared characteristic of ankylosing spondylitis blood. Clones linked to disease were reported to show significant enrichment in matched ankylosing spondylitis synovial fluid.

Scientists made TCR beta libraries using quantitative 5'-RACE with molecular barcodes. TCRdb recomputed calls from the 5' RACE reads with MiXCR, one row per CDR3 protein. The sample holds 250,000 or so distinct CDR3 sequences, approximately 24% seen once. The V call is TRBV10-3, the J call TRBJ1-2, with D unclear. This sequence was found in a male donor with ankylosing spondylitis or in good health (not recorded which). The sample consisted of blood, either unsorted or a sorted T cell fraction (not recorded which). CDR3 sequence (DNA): TGTGCCCCCAGAGGAAACTATGGCTACACCTTC. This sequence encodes CAPRGNYGYTF.